These 3 T cell receptor beta chains were all obtained from the same sample, sequenced in a study of cytomegalovirus exposure and HLA in healthy donors. Assay: immunoSEQ multiplex PCR; the TCRdb copy retains only in-frame clones and omits some. The sample lists some 200,000 clones, roughly 84% seen once, with roughly 2.8% in the top ten. The sequenced sample consisted of PBMCs. The receptors derive from a woman aged 18-35 years in good health and CMV-seropositive.

This clone is a singleton in its sample. The chain employs TRBV5-1 and TRBJ1-3; the match to TRBD1 covers 9 bases. The germline CDR1 and CDR2 sequences are SGHRS and YFSETQ. Unmatched junction bases numbered 4, after V lost 2 bases and J lost 1 base. The CDR3 loop spans 16 amino acids. The CDR3 DNA follows: TGCGCCAGCAGCTTCGGGACAGGGCAGTCTGGAAACACCATATATTTT. This encodes CASSFGTGQSGNTIYF.

The chain uses TRBV7-2 and TRBJ2-2; TRBD2 might be the D (6 bases). Germline V lookup: CDR1 SGHTA, CDR2 FQGNSA. With 8 bases removed from V and 0 bases from J, the gap between germline ends came to 7 bases. CDR3 length equals 13 residues. The CDR3 region has the DNA TGTGCCAGCCGCGGGGCGAACACCGGGGAGCTGTTTTTT. Its translation: CASRGANTGELFF.

The genes are TRBV11-2 and TRBJ1-1, with TRBD1 matching 7 bases. Trimming at V came to 5 bases and at J to 11 bases, leaving 11 bases not matched to a gene. The CDR3 consists of 13 residues. Germline V gene data show CDR1 as SGHAT and CDR2 as FQNNGV. CDR3 nucleotides: TGTGCCAGCAGCGCCGACAGGGCCCCGGGGGCTTTCTTT. Encoded protein: CASSADRAPGAFF.